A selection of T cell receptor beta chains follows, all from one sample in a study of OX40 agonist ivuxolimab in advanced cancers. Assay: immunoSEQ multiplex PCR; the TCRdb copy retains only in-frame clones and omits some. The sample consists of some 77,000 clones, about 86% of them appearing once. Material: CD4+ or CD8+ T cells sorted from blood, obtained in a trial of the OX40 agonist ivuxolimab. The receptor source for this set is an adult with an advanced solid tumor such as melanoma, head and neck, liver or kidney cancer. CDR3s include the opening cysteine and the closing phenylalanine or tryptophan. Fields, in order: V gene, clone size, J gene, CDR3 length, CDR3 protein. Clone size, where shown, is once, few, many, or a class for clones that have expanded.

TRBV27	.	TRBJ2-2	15	CASSFSAGGTGELFF
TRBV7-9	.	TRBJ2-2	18	CASSLLRGVTGEAGELFF
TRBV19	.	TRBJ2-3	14	CASSRVRGQDTQYF
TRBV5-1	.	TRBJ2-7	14	CASSNQTSTYEQYF
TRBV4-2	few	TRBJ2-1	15	CASSSDSLSYNEQFF
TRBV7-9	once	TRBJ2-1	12	CASSLSEKQQFF
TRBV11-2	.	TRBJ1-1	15	CASSLARDRDTEAFF
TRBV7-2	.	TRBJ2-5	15	CASSFLGGVQETQYF
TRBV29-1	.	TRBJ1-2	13	CSVELAANYGYTF
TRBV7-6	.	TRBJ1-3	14	CASSQRDSGNTIYF
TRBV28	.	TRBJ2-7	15	CASSLGSGRAYEQYF
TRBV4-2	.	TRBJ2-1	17	CASSRGLADLAYNEQFF
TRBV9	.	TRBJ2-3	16	CASSAAPGGRGDTQYF
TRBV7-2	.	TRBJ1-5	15	CASSFYRGSNQPQHF
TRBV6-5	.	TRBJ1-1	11	CASSLDRGAFF
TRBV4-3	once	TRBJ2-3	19	CASSQQLGRGLAYTDTQYF
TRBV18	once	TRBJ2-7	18	CASSPKREAFRRWCEQYF
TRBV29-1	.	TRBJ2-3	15	CSVIRTGEATDTQYF
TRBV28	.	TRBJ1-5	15	CASSGGDRGNQPQHF
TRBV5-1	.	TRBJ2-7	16	CASSSYGQDRNYEQYF
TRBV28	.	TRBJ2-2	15	CASSLGTRRAGELFF
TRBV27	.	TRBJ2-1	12	CASRTGDNEQFF
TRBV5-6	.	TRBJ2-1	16	CASSLLSGRAYNEQFF
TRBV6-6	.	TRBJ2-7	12	CASRDFTYEQYF
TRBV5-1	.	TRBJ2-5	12	CASRQAQETQYF
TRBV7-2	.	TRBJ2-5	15	CASSDSGGPQETQYF
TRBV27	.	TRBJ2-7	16	CASSLTYSGSSYEQYF
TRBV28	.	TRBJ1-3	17	CASSQGGRLSSGNTIYF
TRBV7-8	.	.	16	CASSFQPGLRSYEQYF
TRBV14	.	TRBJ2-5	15	CASSLGLAGQETQYF
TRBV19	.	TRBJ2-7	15	CASSERRGQAYEQYF
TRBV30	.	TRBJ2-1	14	CAWSDSGRGNEQFF
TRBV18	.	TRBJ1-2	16	CASSQQAEMTNYGYTF
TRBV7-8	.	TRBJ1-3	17	CASSLVGRMSSGNTIYF
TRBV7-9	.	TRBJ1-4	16	CASSLGTTGAREKLFF
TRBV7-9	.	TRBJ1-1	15	CASSSGRTGGTEAFF
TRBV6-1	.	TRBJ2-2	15	CASQSGGANTGELFF
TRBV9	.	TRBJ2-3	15	CASSARQGSTDTQYF
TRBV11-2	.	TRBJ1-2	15	CASSLEGGGAYGYTF
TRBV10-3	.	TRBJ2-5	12	CAISRSQETQYF
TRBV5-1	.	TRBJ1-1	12	CASSLNGGEAFF
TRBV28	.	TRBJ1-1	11	CASNLNTEAFF
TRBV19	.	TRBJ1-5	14	CASATGMDNQPQHF
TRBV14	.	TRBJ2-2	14	CASSQDWGTGELFF
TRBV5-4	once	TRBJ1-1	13	CASSLYGGTEAFF
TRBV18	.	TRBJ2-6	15	CASSPAYSGANVLTF
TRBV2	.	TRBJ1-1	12	CASSEGGGQAFF
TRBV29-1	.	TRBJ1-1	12	CSGGGQEDAAFF
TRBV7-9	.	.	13	CASSESGTYEQYF
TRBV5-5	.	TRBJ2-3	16	CASSLAVSYLTDTQYF
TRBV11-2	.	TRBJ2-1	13	CASSLGASNEQFF